This TCR beta chain was obtained from a study of cytomegalovirus exposure and HLA in healthy donors. Study-level results: Accounts indicate the classifier identified cytomegalovirus status with strong specificity and sensitivity. According to the study, around 150 TCR beta chains were cytomegalovirus-associated.

Of note for this clone: Its specificity is not known.

Produced via immunoSEQ multiplex PCR; TCRdb's table is partial and in-frame only. Of around 62,000 clones listed, approximately 90% are singletons. The V gene lost 8 bases and the J gene lost 4 bases, with 9 bases spanning the gap. Germline V gives CDR1 KGHSH, CDR2 LQKENI. CDR3 length: 11 amino acids. The sequence came from a woman aged 18 to 35 in good health and CMV-seronegative. This rearrangement joins TRBV18 to TRBJ2-7; D gene uncertain. Sample: PBMCs. The CDR3 DNA sequence: TGTGCCAGCGGTGCCGAGTACGAGCAGTACTTC. Protein: CASGAEYEQYF.